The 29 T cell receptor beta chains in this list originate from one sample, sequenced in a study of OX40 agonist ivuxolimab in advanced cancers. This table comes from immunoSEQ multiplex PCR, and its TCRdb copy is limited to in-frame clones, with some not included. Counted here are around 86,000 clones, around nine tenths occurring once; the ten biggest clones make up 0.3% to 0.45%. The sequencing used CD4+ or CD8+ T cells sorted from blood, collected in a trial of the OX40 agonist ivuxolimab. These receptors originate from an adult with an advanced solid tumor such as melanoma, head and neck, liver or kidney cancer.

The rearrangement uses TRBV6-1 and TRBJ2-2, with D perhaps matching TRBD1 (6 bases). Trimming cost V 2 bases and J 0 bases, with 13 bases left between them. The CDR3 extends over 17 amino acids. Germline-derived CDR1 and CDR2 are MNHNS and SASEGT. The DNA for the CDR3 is TGTGCCAGCAGTGAAAAGTCGGGACAAACGAACACCGGGGAGCTGTTTTTT. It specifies CASSEKSGQTNTGELFF.

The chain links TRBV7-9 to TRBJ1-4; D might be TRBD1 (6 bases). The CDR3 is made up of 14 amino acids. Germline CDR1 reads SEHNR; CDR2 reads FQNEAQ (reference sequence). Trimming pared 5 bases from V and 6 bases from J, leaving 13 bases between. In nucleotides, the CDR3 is TGTGCCAGCAGCCGCCAGGGGCTTTATGAAAAACTGTTTTTT. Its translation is CASSRQGLYEKLFF.

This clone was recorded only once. CDR3 bases: TGTGCCAGCAGTTTAGGGGGGACTAGCGGGAGGACCGAGCAGTACTTC. Protein sequence: CASSLGGTSGRTEQYF. This chain uses TRBV28 with TRBJ2-7, with 15 nucleotides matching TRBD2. CDR3 length: 16 residues. Germline V gene sequence: CDR1 MDHEN, CDR2 SYDVKM. V shed 2 bases and J 6 bases; nucleotides not matched to a gene: 5.

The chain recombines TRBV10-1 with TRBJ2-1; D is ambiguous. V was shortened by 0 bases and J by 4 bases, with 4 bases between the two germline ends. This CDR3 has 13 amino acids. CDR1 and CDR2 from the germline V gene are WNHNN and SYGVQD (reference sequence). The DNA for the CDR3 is TGCGCCAGCAGTGAGTCAGGTTACAATGAGCAGTTCTTC. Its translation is CASSESGYNEQFF.

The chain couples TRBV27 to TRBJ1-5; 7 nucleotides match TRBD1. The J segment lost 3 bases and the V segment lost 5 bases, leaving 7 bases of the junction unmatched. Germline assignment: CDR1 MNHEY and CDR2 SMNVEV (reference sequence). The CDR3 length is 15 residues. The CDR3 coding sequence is TGTGCCAGCAGTCCACCGACAGGGCCCAATCAGCCCCAGCATTTT. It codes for CASSPPTGPNQPQHF.

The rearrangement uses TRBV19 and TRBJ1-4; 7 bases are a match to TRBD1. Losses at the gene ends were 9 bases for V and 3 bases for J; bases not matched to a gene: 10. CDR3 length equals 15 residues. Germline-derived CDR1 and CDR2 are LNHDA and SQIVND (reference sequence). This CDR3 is CASRPVGQPNEKLFF. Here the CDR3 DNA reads TGTGCCAGCCGCCCCGTGGGACAGCCTAATGAAAAACTGTTTTTT.

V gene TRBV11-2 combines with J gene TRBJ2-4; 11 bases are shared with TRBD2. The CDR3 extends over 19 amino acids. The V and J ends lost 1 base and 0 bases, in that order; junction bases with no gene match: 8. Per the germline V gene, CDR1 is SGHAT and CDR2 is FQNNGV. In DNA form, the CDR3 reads TGTGCCAGCAGCTTAGGTACGGGACTAGCGGAACCAGCCAAAAACATTCAGTACTTC. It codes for CASSLGTGLAEPAKNIQYF.

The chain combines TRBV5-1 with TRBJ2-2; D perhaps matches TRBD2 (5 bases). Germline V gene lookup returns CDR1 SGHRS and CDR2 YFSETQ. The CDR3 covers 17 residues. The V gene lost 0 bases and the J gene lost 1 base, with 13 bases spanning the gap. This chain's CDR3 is CASSLDSGGLNTGELFF. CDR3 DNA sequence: TGCGCCAGCAGCTTGGACTCCGGCGGGTTGAACACCGGGGAGCTGTTTTTT.

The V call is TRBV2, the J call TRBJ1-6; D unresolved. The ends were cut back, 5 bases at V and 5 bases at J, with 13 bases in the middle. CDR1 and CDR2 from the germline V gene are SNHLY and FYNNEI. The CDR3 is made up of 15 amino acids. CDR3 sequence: CASSTEGGNNSPLHF. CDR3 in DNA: TGTGCCAGCAGTACCGAGGGAGGGAATAATTCACCCCTCCACTTT.

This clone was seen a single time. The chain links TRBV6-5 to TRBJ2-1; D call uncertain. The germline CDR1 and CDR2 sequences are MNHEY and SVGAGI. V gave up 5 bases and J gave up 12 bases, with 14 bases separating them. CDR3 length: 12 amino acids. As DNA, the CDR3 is TGTGCCAGCAGTACAATGGGGTCGGGGCAGTTCTTC. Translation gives CASSTMGSGQFF.

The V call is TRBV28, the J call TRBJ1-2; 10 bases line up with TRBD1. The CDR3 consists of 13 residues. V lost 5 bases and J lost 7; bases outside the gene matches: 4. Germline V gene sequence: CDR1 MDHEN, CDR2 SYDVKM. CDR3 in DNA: TGTGCCAGCAGTCGGACAGGGGGTGGTGGCTACACCTTC. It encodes CASSRTGGGGYTF.

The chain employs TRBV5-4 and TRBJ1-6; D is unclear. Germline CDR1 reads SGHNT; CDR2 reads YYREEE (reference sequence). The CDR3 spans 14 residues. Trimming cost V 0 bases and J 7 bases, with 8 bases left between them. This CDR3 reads CASSLEQQNSPLHF. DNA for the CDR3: TGTGCCAGCAGCTTGGAACAGCAAAATTCACCCCTCCACTTT. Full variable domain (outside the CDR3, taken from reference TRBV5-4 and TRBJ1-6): ETGVTQSPTHLIKTRGQQVTLRCSSQSGHNTVSWYQQALGQGPQFIFQYYREEENGRGNFPPRFSGLQFPNYSSELNVNALELDDSALYLCASSLEQQNSPLHFGNGTRLTVT.

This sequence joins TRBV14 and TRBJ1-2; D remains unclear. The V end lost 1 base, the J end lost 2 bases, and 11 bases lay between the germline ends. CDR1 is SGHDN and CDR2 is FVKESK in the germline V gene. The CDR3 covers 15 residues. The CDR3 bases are TGTGCCAGCAGCCAAGCGGGTACCGTGAACTATGGCTACACCTTC. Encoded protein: CASSQAGTVNYGYTF.

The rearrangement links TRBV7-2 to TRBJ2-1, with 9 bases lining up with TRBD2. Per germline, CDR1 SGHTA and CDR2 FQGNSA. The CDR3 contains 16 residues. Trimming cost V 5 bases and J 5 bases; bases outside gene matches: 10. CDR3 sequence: CASSTSPLAGNNEQFF. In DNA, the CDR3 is TGTGCCAGCAGCACCTCTCCCCTAGCGGGAAACAATGAGCAGTTCTTC.

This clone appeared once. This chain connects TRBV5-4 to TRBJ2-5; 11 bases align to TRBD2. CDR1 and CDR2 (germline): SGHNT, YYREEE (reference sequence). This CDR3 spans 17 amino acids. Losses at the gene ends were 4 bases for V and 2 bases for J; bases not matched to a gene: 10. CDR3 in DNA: TGTGCCAGCAGCCATGGGGGGACTAGCGGAGTTCAAGAGACCCAGTACTTC. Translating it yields CASSHGGTSGVQETQYF. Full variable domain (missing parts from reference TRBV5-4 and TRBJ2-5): ETGVTQSPTHLIKTRGQQVTLRCSSQSGHNTVSWYQQALGQGPQFIFQYYREEENGRGNFPPRFSGLQFPNYSSELNVNALELDDSALYLCASSHGGTSGVQETQYFGPGTRLLVL.

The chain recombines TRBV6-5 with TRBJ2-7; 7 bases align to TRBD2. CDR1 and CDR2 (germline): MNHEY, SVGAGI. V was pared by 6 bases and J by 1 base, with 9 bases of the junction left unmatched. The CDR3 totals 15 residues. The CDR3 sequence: CASRPAERGSYEQYF. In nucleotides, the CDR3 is TGTGCCAGCAGGCCCGCCGAGCGGGGTTCCTACGAGCAGTACTTC.

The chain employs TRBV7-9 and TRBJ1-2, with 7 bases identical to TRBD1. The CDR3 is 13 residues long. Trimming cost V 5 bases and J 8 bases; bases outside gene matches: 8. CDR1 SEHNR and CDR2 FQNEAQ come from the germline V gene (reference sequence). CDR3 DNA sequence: TGTGCCAGCAGCGGAAGGACAGGTGGGGGCTACACCTTC. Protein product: CASSGRTGGGYTF.

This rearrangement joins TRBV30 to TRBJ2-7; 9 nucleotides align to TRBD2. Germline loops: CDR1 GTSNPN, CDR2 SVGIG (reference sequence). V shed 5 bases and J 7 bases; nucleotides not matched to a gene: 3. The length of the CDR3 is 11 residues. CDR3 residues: CAWQLAGEQYF. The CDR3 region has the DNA TGTGCCTGGCAGCTAGCGGGAGAGCAGTACTTC.

The CDR3 sequence: CAWSSTGLNTDTQYF. DNA of the CDR3: TGTGCCTGGAGCTCGACAGGGCTGAACACAGATACGCAGTATTTT. The rearrangement uses TRBV30 and TRBJ2-3; 7 bases align to TRBD1. After removal of 3 bases from V and 2 bases from J, the junction contained 8 bases not matched to a gene. The germline V gene has CDR1 GTSNPN and CDR2 SVGIG (reference sequence). CDR3 length: 15 amino acids.

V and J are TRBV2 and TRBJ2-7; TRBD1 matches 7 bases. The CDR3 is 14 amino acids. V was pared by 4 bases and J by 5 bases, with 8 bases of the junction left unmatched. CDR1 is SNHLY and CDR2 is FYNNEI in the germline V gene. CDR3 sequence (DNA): TGTGCCAGCAGTGTTCGACAGGGTGGGGACGAGCAGTACTTC. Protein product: CASSVRQGGDEQYF.

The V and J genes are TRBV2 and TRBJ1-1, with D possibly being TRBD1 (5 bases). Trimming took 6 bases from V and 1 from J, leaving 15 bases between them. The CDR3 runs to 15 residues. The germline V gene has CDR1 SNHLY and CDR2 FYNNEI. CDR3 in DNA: TGTGCCAGCAGGGGGGAGACAGCGGGGAACACTGAAGCTTTCTTT. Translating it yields CASRGETAGNTEAFF. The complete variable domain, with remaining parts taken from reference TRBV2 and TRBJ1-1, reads EPEVTQTPSHQVTQMGQEVILRCVPISNHLYFYWYRQILGQKVEFLVSFYNNEISEKSEIFDDQFSVERPDGSNFTLKIRSTKLEDSAMYFCASRGETAGNTEAFFGQGTRLTVV.

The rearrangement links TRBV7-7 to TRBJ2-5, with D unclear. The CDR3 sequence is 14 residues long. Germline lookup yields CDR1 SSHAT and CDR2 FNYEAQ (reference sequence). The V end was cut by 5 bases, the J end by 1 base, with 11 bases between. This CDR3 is CASSLRPGQETQYF. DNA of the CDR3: TGTGCCAGCAGCCTACGCCCTGGCCAAGAGACCCAGTACTTC.

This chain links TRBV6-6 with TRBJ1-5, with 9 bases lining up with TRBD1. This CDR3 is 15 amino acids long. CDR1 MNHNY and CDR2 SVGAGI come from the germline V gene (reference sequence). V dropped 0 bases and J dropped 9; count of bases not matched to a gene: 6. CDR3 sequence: CASSYSTGGGRPQHF. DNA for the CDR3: TGTGCCAGCAGTTACTCCACAGGGGGCGGGCGGCCCCAGCATTTT.

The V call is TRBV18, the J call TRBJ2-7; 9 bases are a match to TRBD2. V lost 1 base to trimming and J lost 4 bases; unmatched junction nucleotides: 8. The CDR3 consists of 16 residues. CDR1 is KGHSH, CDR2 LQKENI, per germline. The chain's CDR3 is CASSPQPSGRNYEQYF. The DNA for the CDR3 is TGTGCCAGCTCACCACAACCGAGCGGGAGGAATTACGAGCAGTACTTC.

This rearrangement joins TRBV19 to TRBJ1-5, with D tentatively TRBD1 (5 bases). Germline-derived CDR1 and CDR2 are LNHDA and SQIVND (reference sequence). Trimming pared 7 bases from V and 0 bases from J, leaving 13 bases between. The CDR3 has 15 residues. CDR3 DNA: TGTGCCAGTACCATGGGGGGGTATAGCAATCAGCCCCAGCATTTT. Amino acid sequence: CASTMGGYSNQPQHF.

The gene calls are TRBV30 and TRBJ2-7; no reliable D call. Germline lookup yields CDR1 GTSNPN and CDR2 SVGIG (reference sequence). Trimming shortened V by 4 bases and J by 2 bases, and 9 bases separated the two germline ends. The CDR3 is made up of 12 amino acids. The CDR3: CAWKAGPYEQYF. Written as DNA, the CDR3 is TGTGCCTGGAAGGCAGGACCCTACGAGCAGTACTTC.

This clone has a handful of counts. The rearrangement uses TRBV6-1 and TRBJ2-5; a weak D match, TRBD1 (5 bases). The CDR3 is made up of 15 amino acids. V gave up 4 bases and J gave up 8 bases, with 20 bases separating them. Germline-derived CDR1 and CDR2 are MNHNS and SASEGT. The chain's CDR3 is CASSVAGWARGTQYF. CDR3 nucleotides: TGTGCCAGCAGTGTCGCAGGGTGGGCGCGCGGTACCCAGTACTTC.

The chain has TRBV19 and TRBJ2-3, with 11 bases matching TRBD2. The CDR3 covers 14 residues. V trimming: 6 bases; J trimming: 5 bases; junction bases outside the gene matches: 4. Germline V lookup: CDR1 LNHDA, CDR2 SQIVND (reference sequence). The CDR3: CASSQGLAVDTQYF. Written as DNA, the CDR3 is TGTGCCAGTAGCCAGGGACTAGCGGTAGATACGCAGTATTTT.

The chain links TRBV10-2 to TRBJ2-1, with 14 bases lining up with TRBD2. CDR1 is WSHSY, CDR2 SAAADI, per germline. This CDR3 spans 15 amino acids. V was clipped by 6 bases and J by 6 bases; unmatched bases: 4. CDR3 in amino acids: CASSLGTSGSNEQFF. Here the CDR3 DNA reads TGCGCCAGCAGCTTAGGGACTAGCGGGAGCAATGAGCAGTTCTTC.